The T cell receptor (beta chain) under discussion was sequenced for a study of spatial heterogeneity in lung cancer. Each CDR3 protein gets one entry after TCRdb re-called the 5' RACE reads with MiXCR. This table has just under 40,000 distinct CDR3 sequences, 4.5% to 6% appearing once. This sample's time point: sample taken at primary tumor resection. TCRs were sequenced from unsorted whole RNA of tumor, nontumor lung or PBMC. This clonotype was sampled from a male donor with early-stage non-small cell lung cancer. The sample consisted of PBMCs, taken at surgery.

Here the CDR3 reads CASSQDRKYEQYF. CDR3 nucleotides: TGTGCCAGCAGCCAAGACAGAAAATACGAGCAGTACTTC. This chain connects TRBV3-1 to TRBJ2-7, with D hard to call. This CDR3 has 13 amino acids. V was shortened by 0 bases and J by 4 bases, with 7 bases between the two germline ends. Germline-derived CDR1 and CDR2 are LGHDT and YNNKEL (reference sequence).